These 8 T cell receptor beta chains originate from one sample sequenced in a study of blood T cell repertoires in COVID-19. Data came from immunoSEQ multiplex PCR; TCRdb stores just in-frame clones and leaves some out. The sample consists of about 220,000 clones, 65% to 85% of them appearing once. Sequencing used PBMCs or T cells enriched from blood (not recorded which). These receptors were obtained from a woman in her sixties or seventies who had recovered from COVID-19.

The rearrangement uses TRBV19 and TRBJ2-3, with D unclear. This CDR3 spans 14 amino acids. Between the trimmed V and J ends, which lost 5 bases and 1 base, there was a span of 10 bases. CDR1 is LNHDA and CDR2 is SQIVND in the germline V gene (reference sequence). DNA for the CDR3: TGTGCCAGTAGTGTCGGGTACGGCACAGATACGCAGTATTTT. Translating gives CASSVGYGTDTQYF.

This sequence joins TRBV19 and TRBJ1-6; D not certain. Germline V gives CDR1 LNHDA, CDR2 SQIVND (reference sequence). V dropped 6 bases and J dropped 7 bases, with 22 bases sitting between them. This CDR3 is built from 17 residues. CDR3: CASSTISSGSLNSPLHF. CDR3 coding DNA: TGTGCCAGTAGCACGATAAGTTCCGGGTCTTTAAATTCACCCCTCCACTTT.

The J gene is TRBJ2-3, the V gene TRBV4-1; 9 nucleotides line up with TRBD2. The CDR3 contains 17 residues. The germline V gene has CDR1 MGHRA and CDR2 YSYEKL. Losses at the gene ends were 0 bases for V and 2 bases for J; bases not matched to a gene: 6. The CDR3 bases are TGCGCCAGCAGCCAAGAAAGGGCGGGGGGGGTCACAGATACGCAGTATTTT. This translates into CASSQERAGGVTDTQYF.

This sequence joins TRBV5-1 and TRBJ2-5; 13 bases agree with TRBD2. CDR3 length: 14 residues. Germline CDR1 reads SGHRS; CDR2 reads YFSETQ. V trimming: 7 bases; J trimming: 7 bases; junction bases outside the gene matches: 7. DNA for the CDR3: TGCGCCAGCGGCGGGACTAGCGGGACCGGGACCCAGTACTTC. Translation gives CASGGTSGTGTQYF.

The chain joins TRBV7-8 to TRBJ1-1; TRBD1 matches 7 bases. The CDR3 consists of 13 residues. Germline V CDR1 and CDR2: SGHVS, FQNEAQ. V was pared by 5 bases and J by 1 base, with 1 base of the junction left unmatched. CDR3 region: CASSRQGNTEAFF. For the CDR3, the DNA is TGTGCCAGCAGCCGACAGGGGAACACTGAAGCTTTCTTT.

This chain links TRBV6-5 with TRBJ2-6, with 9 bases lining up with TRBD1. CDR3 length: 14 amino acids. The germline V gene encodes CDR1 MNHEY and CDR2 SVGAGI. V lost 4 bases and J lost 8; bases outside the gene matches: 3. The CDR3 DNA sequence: TGTGCCAGCAGTTGGGACAGGGTACCCAACGTCCTGACTTTC. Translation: CASSWDRVPNVLTF.

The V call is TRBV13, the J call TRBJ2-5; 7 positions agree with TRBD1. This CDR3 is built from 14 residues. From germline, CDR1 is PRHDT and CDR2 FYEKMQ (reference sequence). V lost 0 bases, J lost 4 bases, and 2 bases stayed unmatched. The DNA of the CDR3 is TGTGCCAGCAGCTTAGGGACAGGGCGAGAGACCCAGTACTTC. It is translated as CASSLGTGRETQYF.

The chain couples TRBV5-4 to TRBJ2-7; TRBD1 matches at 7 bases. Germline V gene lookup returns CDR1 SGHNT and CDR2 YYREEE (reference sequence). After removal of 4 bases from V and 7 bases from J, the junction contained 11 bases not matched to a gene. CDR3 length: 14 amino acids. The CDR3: CASSADRTQREQYF. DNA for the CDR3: TGTGCCAGCAGCGCGGACAGGACCCAAAGGGAGCAGTACTTC.